This is a list of T cell receptor beta chains from one sample in a study of blood T cell repertoires in COVID-19. Method: immunoSEQ multiplex PCR; TCRdb's copy keeps in-frame clones and lacks some. The sample lists roughly 310,000 clones, 90% seen once, with 2.6% in the top ten. The sample was PBMCs or T cells enriched from blood (not recorded which). Source of these receptors: a man between 60 and 70 years old who had recovered from COVID-19. The CDR3 runs from the conserved cysteine through the conserved F or W. A D gene is named only where the DNA matches it firmly. Not all rows give a size; the values are once, few, many and, for expanded clones, a class.

>once|TRBJ2-6|TRBD1|TRBV19
CAISTGAPGANVLTF
TGTGCCATCAGTACAGGGGCGCCTGGGGCCAACGTCCTGACTTTC
>NA|TRBJ2-7|NA|TRBV6-5
CASSSFGFYEQYF
TGTGCCAGCAGTTCGTTTGGCTTCTACGAGCAGTACTTC
>NA|TRBJ2-1|NA|TRBV4-2
CASSHDNRDEQFF
TGTGCCAGCAGCCACGACAACAGGGATGAGCAGTTCTTC
>NA|TRBJ1-6|NA|TRBV11-2
CASSQRQKNSPLHF
TGTGCCAGCAGCCAGAGACAAAAGAATTCACCCCTCCACTTT
>NA|TRBJ2-5|TRBD1|TRBV5-1
CASSLSTGGAGETQYF
TGCGCCAGCAGCTTGAGTACAGGGGGCGCCGGAGAGACCCAGTACTTC
>NA|TRBJ2-3|NA|TRBV5-1
CASAPIAAGSTDTQYF
TGCGCCAGCGCCCCTATAGCGGCGGGGTCCACAGATACGCAGTATTTT
>NA|TRBJ1-1|NA|TRBV6-1
CASSDRVAFF
TGTGCCAGCAGTGATCGGGTAGCTTTCTTT
>NA|TRBJ1-2|TRBD1|TRBV7-2
CASSITGGDYGYTF
TGTGCCAGCAGTATCACAGGGGGGGACTATGGCTACACCTTC
>NA|TRBJ2-2|NA|TRBV4-2
CASSQDPLGSWELFF
TGTGCCAGCAGCCAAGACCCCCTCGGGTCTTGGGAGCTGTTTTTT
>NA|TRBJ2-7|TRBD1|TRBV5-6
CASSPGWGQGRYEQYF
TGTGCCAGCAGCCCGGGGTGGGGACAGGGGAGATACGAGCAGTACTTC
>NA|TRBJ2-7|TRBD2|TRBV6-4
CASRRLAEGYEQYF
TGTGCCAGCAGAAGACTAGCGGAGGGGTACGAGCAGTACTTC
>NA|TRBJ2-1|TRBD2|TRBV27
CASYSGRAGGEQFF
TGTGCCAGCTATAGCGGGAGGGCCGGCGGTGAGCAGTTCTTC
>NA|TRBJ2-1|TRBD2|TRBV30
CAWSVLASGVYNEQFF
TGTGCCTGGAGTGTACTAGCTAGCGGGGTCTACAATGAGCAGTTCTTC
>NA|TRBJ2-7|NA|TRBV27
CASREKQYF
TGTGCCAGCAGGGAGAAGCAGTACTTC
>NA|TRBJ2-7|NA|TRBV4-3
CASSPGQGIGEQYF
TGCGCCAGCAGCCCCGGGCAGGGGATTGGCGAGCAGTACTTC
>NA|TRBJ2-2|NA|TRBV4-3
CASSQDRLGWELFF
TGCGCCAGCAGCCAAGATCGTCTGGGCTGGGAGCTGTTTTTT
>NA|TRBJ2-2|NA|TRBV7-3
CASSLSARVAPTGELFF
TGTGCCAGCAGCTTATCTGCCAGGGTGGCGCCCACCGGGGAGCTGTTTTTT
>NA|TRBJ2-7|TRBD2|TRBV29-1
CSVVRGDTYEQYF
TGCAGCGTTGTTCGGGGGGATACCTACGAGCAGTACTTC
>NA|TRBJ1-1|NA|TRBV5-5
CASSPPGRFETEAFF
TGTGCCAGCAGCCCGCCGGGTAGGTTCGAGACTGAAGCTTTCTTT
>NA|TRBJ1-1|NA|TRBV6-5
CASSYPESGEAFF
TGTGCCAGCAGTTACCCTGAGTCGGGTGAAGCTTTCTTT
>NA|TRBJ2-7|TRBD1|TRBV7-2
CASSLTGPRQGAYEQYF
TGTGCCAGCAGCTTAACGGGGCCAAGACAGGGGGCCTACGAGCAGTACTTC
>once|TRBJ2-7|NA|TRBV11-2
CASSQKQGATYEQYF
TGTGCCAGCAGCCAGAAACAGGGAGCAACATACGAGCAGTACTTC
>NA|TRBJ1-2|TRBD1|TRBV5-5
CASSVGQGGYNGYTF
TGTGCCAGCAGTGTTGGGCAGGGGGGATATAATGGCTACACCTTC
>NA|TRBJ2-7|NA|TRBV5-6
CASSHSGVARSYEQYF
TGTGCCAGCAGCCACTCAGGGGTCGCCCGATCCTACGAGCAGTACTTC
>once|TRBJ2-2|TRBD1|TRBV15
CATSRGGTGNTGELFF
TGTGCCACCAGCAGAGGGGGGACAGGTAACACCGGGGAGCTGTTTTTT
>once|TRBJ2-3|NA|TRBV5-6
CASAWTRATDTQYF
TGTGCCAGCGCCTGGACGCGGGCCACAGATACGCAGTATTTT
>NA|TRBJ1-2|TRBD1|TRBV5-4
CASRSGTDNYGYTF
TGTGCCAGCAGGTCCGGGACAGACAACTATGGCTACACCTTC
>NA|TRBJ2-3|NA|TRBV7-2
CASSLGPGGTDTQYF
TGTGCCAGCAGCTTAGGTCCCGGAGGCACAGATACGCAGTATTTT
>NA|TRBJ2-7|NA|TRBV29-1
CSVEIGSIRVGEQYF
TGCAGCGTTGAAATTGGTTCTATCCGGGTTGGTGAGCAGTACTTC
>NA|TRBJ2-3|NA|TRBV11-2
CASSVEVGLRNTQYF
TGTGCCAGCAGCGTCGAGGTAGGACTGCGAAATACGCAGTATTTT
>NA|TRBJ2-7|TRBD2|TRBV5-1
CASSLVQRESSYEQYF
TGCGCCAGCAGCTTGGTCCAGCGGGAGAGCTCCTACGAGCAGTACTTC
>NA|TRBJ1-3|NA|TRBV10-3
CAISEFGHSGNTIYF
TGTGCCATCAGTGAATTCGGACACTCTGGAAACACCATATATTTT
>once|TRBJ2-1|NA|TRBV29-1
CSVRGLGSYNEQFF
TGCAGCGTCAGGGGTTTAGGGTCCTACAATGAGCAGTTCTTC
>NA|TRBJ2-5|NA|TRBV5-4
CASSTGLQKGQETQYF
TGTGCCAGCAGCACCGGACTCCAGAAGGGCCAAGAGACCCAGTACTTC
>NA|TRBJ1-2|NA|TRBV6-5
CASRGRGAFGYTF
TGTGCCAGCAGAGGACGGGGGGCTTTTGGCTACACCTTC
>NA|TRBJ2-5|NA|TRBV7-3
CASSLRRQETQYF
TGTGCCAGCAGCTTAAGGCGGCAAGAGACCCAGTACTTC
>NA|TRBJ1-1|NA|TRBV29-1
CSVRVGGAAFF
TGCAGCGTACGGGTTGGGGGGGCCGCTTTCTTT
>NA|TRBJ1-2|NA|TRBV6-6
CASRSQGPNYGYTF
TGTGCCAGCAGGTCACAGGGCCCTAACTATGGCTACACCTTC
>NA|TRBJ2-1|NA|TRBV7-2
CASSLVLPSSYNEQFF
TGTGCCAGCAGCTTAGTTCTACCGAGCTCCTACAATGAGCAGTTCTTC
>once|TRBJ1-3|NA|TRBV12-5
CASGQGLTSSGNTIYF
TGTGCTAGTGGACAGGGTCTTACTTCCTCTGGAAACACCATATATTTT